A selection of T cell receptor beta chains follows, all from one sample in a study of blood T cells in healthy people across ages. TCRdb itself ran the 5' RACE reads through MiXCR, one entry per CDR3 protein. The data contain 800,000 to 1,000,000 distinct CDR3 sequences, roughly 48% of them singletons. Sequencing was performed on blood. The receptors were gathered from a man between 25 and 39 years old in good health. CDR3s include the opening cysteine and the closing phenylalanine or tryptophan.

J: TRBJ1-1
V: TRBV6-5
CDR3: CASSPDIWNTEAFF

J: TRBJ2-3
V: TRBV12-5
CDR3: CASGLWGTDTQYF

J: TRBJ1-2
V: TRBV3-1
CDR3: CASSQATDFYGYTF

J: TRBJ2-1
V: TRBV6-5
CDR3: CASRVVVAGGYEQFF

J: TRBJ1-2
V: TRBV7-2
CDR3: CASSSDGSLTGNYGYTF

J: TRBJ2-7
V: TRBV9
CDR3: CASSVGAGFPYEQYF

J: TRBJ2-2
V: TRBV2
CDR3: CVSNSQGNTGELFF

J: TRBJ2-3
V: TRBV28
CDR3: CASGLAGVLTDTQYF

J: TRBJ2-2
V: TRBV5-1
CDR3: CASSRLLAGNTGELFF

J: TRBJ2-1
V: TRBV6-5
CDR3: CASLDRTGGQFF

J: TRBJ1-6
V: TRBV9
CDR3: CASSVDGGNSPLHF

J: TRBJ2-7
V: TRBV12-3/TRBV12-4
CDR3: CASTREIAGGPYEQYF

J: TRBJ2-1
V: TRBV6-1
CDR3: CASSEVPGSSYNEQFF

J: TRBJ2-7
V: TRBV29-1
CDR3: CSVGKGSSYEQYF

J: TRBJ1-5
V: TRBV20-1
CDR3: CSTTTCNQPQHF

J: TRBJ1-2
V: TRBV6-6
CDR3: CASSYAPGGMYGYTF

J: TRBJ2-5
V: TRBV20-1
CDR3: CSARGLGVGETQYF

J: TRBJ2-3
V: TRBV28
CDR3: CASSFDLPADTQYF

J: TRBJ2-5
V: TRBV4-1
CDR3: CASSQHPGQGGETQYF

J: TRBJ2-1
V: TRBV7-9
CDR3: CASSTYEQFF

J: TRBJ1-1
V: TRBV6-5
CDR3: CASNGGRSTEAFF

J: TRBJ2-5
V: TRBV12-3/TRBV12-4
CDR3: CASSLKNWGTLEETQYF

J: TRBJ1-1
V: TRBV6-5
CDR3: CASSPRQQLNTEAFF

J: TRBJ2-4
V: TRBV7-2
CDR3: CASSLSPGTGGAKAKNIQYF

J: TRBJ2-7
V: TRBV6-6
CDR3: CASILNRAGEQYF

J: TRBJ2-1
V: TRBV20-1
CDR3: CSAPEISYDEQFF

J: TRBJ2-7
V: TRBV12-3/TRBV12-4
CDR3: CASSLAGSSVDEQYF

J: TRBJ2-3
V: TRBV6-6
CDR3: CASSYLNTDTQYF

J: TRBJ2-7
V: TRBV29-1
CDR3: CSGVAGAGYEQYF

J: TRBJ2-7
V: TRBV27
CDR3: CASSNTRQQSYEQYF

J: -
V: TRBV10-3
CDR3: CAIKGDSNEQYF

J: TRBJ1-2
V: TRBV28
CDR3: CASSLLGQLIYGYTF

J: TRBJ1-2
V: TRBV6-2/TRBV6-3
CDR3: CASSQTDGAFPKGYTF

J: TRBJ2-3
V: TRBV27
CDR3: CASSLLRSTDTQYF

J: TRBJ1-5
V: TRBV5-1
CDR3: CASRQDLGPQHF